The 19 T cell receptor beta chains given below trace back to one sample, sequenced in a study of blood T cells in healthy people across ages (dated by TCRdb to the mid-2010s). Library method: 5' RACE. TCRdb lists the instrument as Illumina HiSeq 2500. The second PCR ran for roughly 7 to 11 cycles and used a J-beta primer mix along with a sample-barcoded 5' primer. TCRdb reran the public reads through fastp at Q25 and MiXCR, keeping productive beta chains. Each record represents a unique CDR3 protein, reported with the most common genes and DNA among its rows. The sample contains around 1,500,000 distinct CDR3 sequences, approximately 42% of them found a single time. Roughly 7.9% of the sample comes from the top ten. Material for sequencing was blood. The source is a young woman in good health.

Notes on this clonotype: This may stem from a read error, because a much larger clone lies one nucleotide away. The chain couples TRBV29-1 to TRBJ2-5, with a weak D call TRBD1 (5 bases). Germline CDR1 and CDR2: SQVTM and ANQGSEA. Trimming took off 2 bases at V and 11 bases at J, with 24 bases between the two ends. The CDR3 length is 15 residues. CDR3 residues: CSVESAELGLNEQYF. The CDR3 DNA reads TGCAGCGTTGAATCGGCGGAGTTGGGGCTGAATGAGCAGTACTTC.

This rearrangement joins TRBV15 to TRBJ2-1, with 8 bases matching TRBD1. The junction had 5 bases not matched to a gene; V was cut back by 0 bases and J by 4 bases. The CDR3 consists of 16 residues. Looked up from germline, CDR1 is LNHNV and CDR2 is YYDKDF (reference sequence). CDR3 loop: CATSRDGDRSYNEQFF. CDR3 in DNA: TGTGCCACCAGCAGAGATGGGGACAGGTCTTACAATGAGCAGTTCTTC.

V usage is TRBV15 and J usage is TRBJ2-3; no reliable D call. Germline V CDR1 and CDR2: LNHNV, YYDKDF (reference sequence). The V end was cut by 1 base, the J end by 1 base, with 9 bases between. The CDR3 totals 15 residues. The CDR3 DNA follows: TGTGCCACCAGCAGAGTTGATCGGGGCACAGATACGCAGTATTTT. Its protein product is CATSRVDRGTDTQYF.

This sequence joins TRBV6-2 or TRBV6-3 and TRBJ2-2; D unresolved. Germline V gene sequence: CDR1 MNHEY, CDR2 SVGEGT. Trimming removed 4 bases from V and 2 bases from J, with 14 bases in between. CDR3 length: 16 amino acids. Here the CDR3 reads CASSFSSRSNTGELFF. DNA of the CDR3: TGTGCCAGCAGTTTTTCCTCGCGGAGTAACACCGGGGAGCTGTTTTTT.

The rearrangement uses TRBV4-1 and TRBJ2-7; TRBD2 matches 10 bases. Germline V CDR1 and CDR2: MGHRA, YSYEKL. The CDR3 is made up of 17 amino acids. J was trimmed by 0 bases and V by 1 base; bases with no gene match: 6. The CDR3 region has the DNA TGCGCCAGCAGCCAAGCAACTAGCGGGGCTCCCTCCTACGAGCAGTACTTC. Residues: CASSQATSGAPSYEQYF.

This chain joins TRBV7-2 and TRBJ2-1; D is perhaps TRBD2 (5 bases). V gave up 5 bases and J gave up 5 bases, with 22 bases separating them. Germline V gene data show CDR1 as SGHTA and CDR2 as FQGNSA. The CDR3 runs 17 residues. The CDR3 DNA reads as TGTGCCAGCAGCCTTGGCCACGGCGGGTCTCGGCACAATGAGCAGTTCTTC. Its translation: CASSLGHGGSRHNEQFF.

V and J are TRBV12-3 or TRBV12-4 and TRBJ1-5, with TRBD1 identical over 7 bases. This CDR3 has 17 amino acids. With 6 bases clipped from V and 0 bases from J, the junction kept 11 bases outside the gene matches. For the CDR3, the DNA is TGTGCCAGCAGCCTACAGGGGTTGCTAAATAGCAATCAGCCCCAGCATTTT. It is translated as CASSLQGLLNSNQPQHF.

The chain carries TRBV28 and TRBJ1-1; D is unclear. The V gene's germline CDR1 is MDHEN and CDR2 SYDVKM. V was pared by 5 bases and J by 7 bases, with 20 bases between. CDR3 length equals 15 residues. The CDR3 is CASSPPMTKSSEAFF. As DNA, the CDR3 is TGTGCCAGCAGTCCCCCTATGACCAAGTCCAGTGAAGCTTTCTTT.

The chain employs TRBV20-1 and TRBJ2-7; tentative D call: TRBD2 (6 bases). The closer fit of TRBJ2-5 to the DNA end suggests the J call may be wrong. The CDR3 is 14 residues long. Per the germline V gene, CDR1 is DFQATT and CDR2 is SNEGSKA (reference sequence). CDR3 in amino acids: CSAPEGPLWETQYF. CDR3 nucleotides: TGCAGTGCTCCGGAGGGCCCCCTTTGGGAGACCCAGTACTTC.

This clonotype was detected only a few times. The chain is built from TRBV28 and TRBJ2-1, with TRBD2 identical over 8 bases. Germline lookup yields CDR1 MDHEN and CDR2 SYDVKM. The CDR3 is 16 residues long. The V segment lost 7 bases and the J segment 2 bases; nucleotides outside the gene matches: 10. This chain's CDR3 is CASNKRGGAAYNEQFF. CDR3 bases: TGTGCCAGCAACAAACGGGGGGGAGCGGCCTACAATGAGCAGTTCTTC.

J is TRBJ1-1 and V is TRBV10-3, with 8 bases identical to TRBD1. The CDR3 loop spans 13 amino acids. Germline values: CDR1 ENHRY, CDR2 SYGVKD. The trim removed 4 bases at V and 6 bases at J, leaving 4 bases unmatched. CDR3: CAISGTGGAEAFF. The CDR3 DNA is TGTGCCATCAGTGGTACAGGGGGGGCTGAAGCTTTCTTT.

This sequence joins TRBV5-1 and TRBJ2-7, with 8 bases lining up with TRBD2. The CDR3 is 14 residues long. Germline V gives CDR1 SGHRS, CDR2 YFSETQ. Trimming removed 4 bases from V and 5 bases from J; junction bases left unmatched: 8. The CDR3 spells CASSRLANEDEQYF. CDR3 bases: TGCGCCAGCAGCCGACTAGCGAACGAGGACGAGCAGTACTTC.

V gene TRBV10-3 combines with J gene TRBJ2-3, with 10 bases identical to TRBD2. The CDR3 has 15 residues. The germline V gene encodes CDR1 ENHRY and CDR2 SYGVKD. V lost 10 bases to trimming and J lost 0 bases; unmatched junction nucleotides: 7. The chain's CDR3 is CATGTSAQSTDTQYF. The DNA for the CDR3 is TGTGCCACTGGGACTAGCGCGCAGAGCACAGATACGCAGTATTTT.

The chain recombines TRBV28 with TRBJ1-6; no definite D call. The CDR3 runs 16 residues. V lost 5 bases and J 18 bases, leaving 29 bases between the germline ends. Per the germline V gene, CDR1 is MDHEN and CDR2 is SYDVKM. DNA of the CDR3: TGTGCCAGCAGTACGTGGCCGGGCTCCTATAATTCATCCCCCCACTTT. It specifies CASSTWPGSYNSSPHF.

This clonotype was detected only a few times. This chain links TRBV27 with TRBJ1-4; 9 nucleotides align to TRBD1. V shed 4 bases and J 8 bases; nucleotides not matched to a gene: 2. The germline gives CDR1 MNHEY, CDR2 SMNVEV (reference sequence). The CDR3 extends over 13 amino acids. The CDR3 is CASSYRGREKLFF. Written as DNA, the CDR3 is TGTGCCAGCAGTTACAGGGGGCGGGAAAAACTGTTTTTT.

In this sample, this clonotype turned up many times. This chain joins TRBV5-1 and TRBJ2-3; TRBD2 might be the D (6 bases). Trimming took 4 bases from V and 4 from J, leaving 19 bases between them. CDR1 SGHRS and CDR2 YFSETQ come from the germline V gene. The CDR3 runs to 16 residues. The CDR3 loop reads CASSLATSGTPDTQYF. The CDR3 nucleotides are TGCGCCAGCAGCCTCGCAACCTCCGGGACTCCAGATACGCAGTATTTT.

The V call is TRBV6-5, the J call TRBJ2-5; the match to TRBD1 covers 7 bases. Germline assignment: CDR1 MNHEY and CDR2 SVGAGI. This CDR3 has 12 residues. Trimming cost V 6 bases and J 11 bases; bases outside gene matches: 9. The CDR3 bases are TGTGCCAGCAGGAGCACCGGGACAGAGCAGTACTTC. Encoded protein: CASRSTGTEQYF.

On this clonotype itself: Germline and junction disagree at one end, which may indicate a read error. This chain links TRBV28 with TRBJ2-3; 12 positions match TRBD2. Germline CDR1 reads MDHEN; CDR2 reads SYDVKM. CDR3 length: 17 residues. The CDR3 loop reads CASSLGLAGILTDTRYF. The CDR3 DNA reads as TGTGCCAGCAGCCTAGGACTAGCGGGAATTCTCACAGATACGCGGTATTTT.

The gene calls are TRBV5-1 and TRBJ1-6; 10 bases fit TRBD1. The CDR3 covers 14 residues. Germline CDR1 is SGHRS and CDR2 is YFSETQ. V lost 4 bases and J lost 8; bases outside the gene matches: 3. CDR3 bases: TGCGCCAGCAGCGGCGGACAGGGGGATTCACCCCTCCACTTT. Its translation: CASSGGQGDSPLHF.